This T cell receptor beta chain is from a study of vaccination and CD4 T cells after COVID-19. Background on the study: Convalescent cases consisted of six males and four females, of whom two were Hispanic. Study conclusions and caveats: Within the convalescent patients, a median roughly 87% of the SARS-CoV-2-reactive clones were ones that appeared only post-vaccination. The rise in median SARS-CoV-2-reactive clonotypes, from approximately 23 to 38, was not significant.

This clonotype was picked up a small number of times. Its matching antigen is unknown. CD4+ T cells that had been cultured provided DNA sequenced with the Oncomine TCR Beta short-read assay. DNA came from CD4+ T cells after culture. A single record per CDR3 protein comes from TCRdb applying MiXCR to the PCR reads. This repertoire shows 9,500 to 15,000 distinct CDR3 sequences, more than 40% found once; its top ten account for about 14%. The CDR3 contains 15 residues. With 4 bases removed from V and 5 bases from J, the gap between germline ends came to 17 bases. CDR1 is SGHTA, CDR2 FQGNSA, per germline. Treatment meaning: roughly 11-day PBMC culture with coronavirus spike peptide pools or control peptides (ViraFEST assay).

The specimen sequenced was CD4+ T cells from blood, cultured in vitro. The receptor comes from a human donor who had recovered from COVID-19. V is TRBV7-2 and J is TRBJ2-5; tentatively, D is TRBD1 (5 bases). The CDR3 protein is CASSSGVGAVETQYF. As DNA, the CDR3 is TGTGCCAGCAGCTCTGGAGTAGGGGCCGTCGAGACCCAGTACTTC.